The source of this T cell receptor (beta chain) is a study of T cell responses to AZD1222 COVID-19 vaccine. Points from the study as a whole: Baseline seropositivity occurred in only a handful of AZD1222 recipients. Spike-specific TCR depth and breadth grew after two AZD1222 doses.

Of note for this clone: The antigen is unknown.

Profiled with immunoSEQ multiplex PCR; TCRdb holds only in-frame clones, not every one. The sample lists roughly 150,000 clones, roughly 92% occurring once. CDR1 and CDR2 (germline): SGDLS, YYNGEE. The CDR3 sequence is 15 residues long. V was trimmed by 0 bases and J by 5 bases, leaving 12 bases between them. Here the sequenced sample was peripheral blood, taken on day 0 of AZD1222 vaccination. The source of this sequence is an adult in good health. V usage is TRBV9 and J usage is TRBJ1-5; the D gene is possibly TRBD1 (5 bases). CDR3 residues: CASSVGGAPYQPQHF. CDR3 sequence (DNA): TGTGCCAGCAGCGTAGGTGGGGCACCTTATCAGCCCCAGCATTTT.